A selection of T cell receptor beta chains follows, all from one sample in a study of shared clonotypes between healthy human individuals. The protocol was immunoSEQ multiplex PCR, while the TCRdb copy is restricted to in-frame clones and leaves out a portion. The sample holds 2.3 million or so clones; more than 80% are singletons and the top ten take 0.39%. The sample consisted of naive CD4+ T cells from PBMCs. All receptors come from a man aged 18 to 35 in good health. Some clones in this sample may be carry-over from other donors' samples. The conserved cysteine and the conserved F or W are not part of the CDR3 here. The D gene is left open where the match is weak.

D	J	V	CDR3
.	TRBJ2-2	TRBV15	ATSRAGGYTGELF
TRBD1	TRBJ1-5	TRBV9	ASSVTGDQPQH
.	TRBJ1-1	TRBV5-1	ASHSAGMNTEAF
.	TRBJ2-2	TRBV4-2	ASSQDEGTGELF
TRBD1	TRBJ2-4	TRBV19	ARMTGLRDIQY
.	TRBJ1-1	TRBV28	ASSLQGVNTEAF
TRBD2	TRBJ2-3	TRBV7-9	ASSLEGTSGRRFDTQY
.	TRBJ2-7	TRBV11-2	ASSPFGTRDRQY
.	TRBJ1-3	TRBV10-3	AISSTDGSGNTIY
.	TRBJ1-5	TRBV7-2	ASTEGGGGQPQH
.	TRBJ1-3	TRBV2	ASSEGGRGDTIY
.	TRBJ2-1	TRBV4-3	ASSQTAYRSYNEQF
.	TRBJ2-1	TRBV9	ASSVGLTVGGEQF
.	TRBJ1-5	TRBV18	ASSPRQGDQPQH
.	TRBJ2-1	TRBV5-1	ASSLGGGINEQF
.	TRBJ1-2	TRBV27	ARRTNYGYT
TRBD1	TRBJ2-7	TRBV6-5	ASRRTGFYEQY
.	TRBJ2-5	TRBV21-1	ASSEATGGLRVQETQY
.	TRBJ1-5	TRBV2	ASSENQGYQPQH
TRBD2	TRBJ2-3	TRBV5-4	ASSPGGGATDTQY
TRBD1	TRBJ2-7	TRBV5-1	ASSPQGASSGYEQY
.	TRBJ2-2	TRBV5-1	ASSRGTVRTGELF
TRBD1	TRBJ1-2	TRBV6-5	ASSYSGQVNYGYT
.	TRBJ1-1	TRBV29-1	SVGLRWGFDSEAF
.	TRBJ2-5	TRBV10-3	AISEGQQTQY
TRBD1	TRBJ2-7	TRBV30	AWSSRGRLEQY
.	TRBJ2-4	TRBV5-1	ASSLLPGQKNIQY
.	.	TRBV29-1	SVELLDDEQY
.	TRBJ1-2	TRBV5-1	ASSLESPNYGYT
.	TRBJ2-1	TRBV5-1	ASSLALAPSYNEQF
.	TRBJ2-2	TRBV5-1	ASSSGLYTGELF
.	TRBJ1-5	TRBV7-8	ASSLTTDQPQH
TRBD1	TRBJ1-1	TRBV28	ASSSQGTAF
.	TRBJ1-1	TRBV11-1	ASRYMGVNTEAF
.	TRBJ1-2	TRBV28	ASRRLSASGYT
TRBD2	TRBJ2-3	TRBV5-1	ASSLWTSGRRTDTQY
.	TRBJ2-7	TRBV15	ATSRVRTDYEQY
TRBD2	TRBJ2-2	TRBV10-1	ASSETPRGGITGELF
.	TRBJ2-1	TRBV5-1	ASSLEQEGDEQF
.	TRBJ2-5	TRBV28	ASSAPTTQETQY
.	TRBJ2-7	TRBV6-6	ASTGRLTSYEQY
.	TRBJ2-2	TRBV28	ASRSPSETGGTGELF
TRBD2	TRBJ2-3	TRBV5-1	ASSWAGLASTDTQY
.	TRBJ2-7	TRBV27	ATRLGARLYEQY
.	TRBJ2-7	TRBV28	ASSLASYEQY
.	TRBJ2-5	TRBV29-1	SATTGQETQY
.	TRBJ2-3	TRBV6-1	ASSEGSSLRTDTQY
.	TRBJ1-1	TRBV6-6	ASSLIGRTEAF
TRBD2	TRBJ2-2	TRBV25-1	ASSEKLGREGFTGELF
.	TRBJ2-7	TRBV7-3	ASSLGGAPYEQY
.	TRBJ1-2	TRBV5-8	ASSLRRSNYGYT
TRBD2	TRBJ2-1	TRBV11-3	ASSLEGTSRSYNEQF
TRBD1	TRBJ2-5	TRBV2	ASDRAQETQY
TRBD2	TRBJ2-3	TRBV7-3	ASSPRTSGTDTQY
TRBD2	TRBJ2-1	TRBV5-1	ASSPATSGLYNEQF
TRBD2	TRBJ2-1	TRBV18	ASSRSTSGAGGNNEQF
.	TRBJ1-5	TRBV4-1	ASSPLGISNQPQH